This T cell receptor beta chain came from a study of T cell repertoires in ileal Crohn's disease. The overall study: Surgery for a complication: stricturing in about 61%, penetrating in approximately 39%.

TCRdb keeps only in-frame clones here, not all; method: immunoSEQ multiplex PCR. The sample has 5,500 to 8,500 clones; more than 80% are singletons. This clone was recorded only once. The CDR3 consists of 15 residues. V shed 1 base and J shed 0 bases, with 8 bases lying between them. Germline-derived CDR1 and CDR2 are SGHNT and YYREEE (reference sequence). The receptor was isolated from an adult with Crohn's disease. The material sequenced was ileal tissue. The rearrangement uses TRBV5-4 and TRBJ1-3; D ambiguous. The CDR3 nucleotides are TGTGCCAGCAGCTTGAACGCACACTCTGGAAACACCATATATTTT. Translated, it gives CASSLNAHSGNTIYF.